The following is a T cell receptor (beta chain) sequence with its context. Looked up from germline, CDR1 is SGHTA and CDR2 is FQGNSA. The CDR3 runs 14 residues. Trimming removed 5 bases at V and 9 bases at J, with 17 bases between. The assay was immunoSEQ multiplex PCR, and TCRdb's table has in-frame clones only and misses some. The table lists roughly 15,000 clones, around 90% of them singletons. The data were taken from a study of blood T cell repertoires in COVID-19. The sequenced material came from peripheral blood. The rearrangement joins TRBV7-2 to TRBJ2-1; D perhaps matches TRBD1 (6 bases). This receptor was obtained from a man aged 60-69 years with active COVID-19. The CDR3: CASSNAGTRVEQFF. In DNA form, the CDR3 reads TGTGCCAGCAGCAATGCAGGGACACGCGTTGAGCAGTTCTTC.